Sequencing of this T cell receptor (beta chain) was carried out in a study of response to subunit inactivated influenza vaccine. TCRdb redid the calling of the RT-PCR reads with MiXCR, one entry per CDR3 protein. The repertoire holds approximately 700,000 distinct CDR3 sequences, with about 15% as singletons. Per germline, CDR1 SGHTA and CDR2 FQGNSA. The length of the CDR3 is 15 residues. V was clipped by 5 bases and J by 1 base, with 15 bases between them. This sequence was found in a man aged 50-59 years who received an inactivated influenza vaccine. This specimen was PBMCs from blood, taken 14 to 15 days before vaccination. The rearrangement joins TRBV7-2 to TRBJ2-7, with D perhaps TRBD1 (5 bases). CDR3 loop: CASSLRTTPSYEQYF. In DNA form, the CDR3 reads TGTGCCAGCAGCCTACGGACAACCCCTTCCTACGAGCAGTACTTC.